The 4 T cell receptor beta chains reported below all come from one sample, sequenced in a study of blood T cell repertoires in COVID-19. The repertoire was sequenced with immunoSEQ multiplex PCR; TCRdb's copy has only in-frame clones and lacks some. The profile covers hundreds of thousands of clones, with 87% appearing a single time and roughly 2.6% taken by the ten largest. The sample consisted of PBMCs or T cells enriched from blood (not recorded which). Receptors originate from a woman younger than 45 with acute COVID-19.

This clone was counted a few times. This chain connects TRBV3-1 (or the pseudogene TRBV3-2) to TRBJ2-1, with a weak D call TRBD2 (7 bases). CDR1 and CDR2 (germline): LGHDT, YNNKEL (reference sequence). With 3 bases removed from V and 10 bases from J, the gap between germline ends came to 13 bases. The CDR3 length is 13 residues. The CDR3 coding sequence is TGTGCCAGCAGCCAGGGGGGGGCGGGAGAGCAGTTCTTC. Its protein is CASSQGGAGEQFF.

This sequence joins TRBV5-1 and TRBJ2-2, with D perhaps matching TRBD2 (6 bases). Trimming took 1 base from V and 10 from J, leaving 29 bases between them. CDR1 is SGHRS, CDR2 YFSETQ, per germline. The CDR3 extends over 19 amino acids. The CDR3 coding sequence is TGCGCCAGCAGCTTGATTGTACGACAGAGGCCTCCTCCGGGAGTGGAGCTGTTTTTT. Amino acid sequence: CASSLIVRQRPPPGVELFF. The complete variable domain, with remaining parts taken from reference TRBV5-1 and TRBJ2-2, reads KAGVTQTPRYLIKTRGQQVTLSCSPISGHRSVSWYQQTPGQGLQFLFEYFSETQRNKGNFPGRFSGRQFSNSRSEMNVSTLELGDSALYLCASSLIVRQRPPPGVELFFGEGSRLTVL.

The chain links TRBV6-2 or TRBV6-3 to TRBJ1-1, with D possibly matching TRBD1 (5 bases). Looked up from germline, CDR1 is MNHEY and CDR2 is SVGEGT. Trimming took off 5 bases at V and 1 base at J, with 14 bases between the two ends. The CDR3 sequence is 15 residues long. CDR3 sequence reads: CASSVRGIGNTEAFF. CDR3 bases: TGTGCCAGCAGTGTACGGGGGATCGGGAACACTGAAGCTTTCTTT.

The chain recombines TRBV5-1 with TRBJ1-3, with D tentatively TRBD1 (6 bases). Per germline, CDR1 SGHRS and CDR2 YFSETQ. V was cut by 2 bases and J by 0 bases, with 15 bases left in between. The CDR3 contains 17 residues. The CDR3, as DNA: TGCGCCAGCAGCTTCACCTCCGACAGGAACTCTGGAAACACCATATATTTT. Translation: CASSFTSDRNSGNTIYF.